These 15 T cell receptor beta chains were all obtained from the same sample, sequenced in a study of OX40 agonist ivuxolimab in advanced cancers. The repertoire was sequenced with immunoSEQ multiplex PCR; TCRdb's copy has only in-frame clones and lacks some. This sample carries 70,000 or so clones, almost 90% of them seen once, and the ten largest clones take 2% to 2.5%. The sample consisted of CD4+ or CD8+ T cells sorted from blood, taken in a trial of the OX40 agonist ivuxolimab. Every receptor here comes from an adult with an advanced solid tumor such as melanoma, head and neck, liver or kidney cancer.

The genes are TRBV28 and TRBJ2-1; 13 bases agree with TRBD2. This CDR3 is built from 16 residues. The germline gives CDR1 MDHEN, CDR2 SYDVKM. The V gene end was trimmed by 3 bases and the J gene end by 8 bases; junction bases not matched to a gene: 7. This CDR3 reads CASSFLSGLAGDEQFF. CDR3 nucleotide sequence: TGTGCCAGCAGTTTCTTGAGTGGACTAGCGGGAGATGAGCAGTTCTTC. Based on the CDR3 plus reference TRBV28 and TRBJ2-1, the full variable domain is DVKVTQSSRYLVKRTGEKVFLECVQDMDHENMFWYRQDPGLGLRLIYFSYDVKMKEKGDIPEGYSVSREKKERFSLILESASTNQTSMYLCASSFLSGLAGDEQFFGPGTRLTVL.

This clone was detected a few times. The DNA of the CDR3 is TGTGCCAGCAGTCTCGGAGGCCGGGAGACCCAGTACTTC. Protein product: CASSLGGRETQYF. V usage is TRBV7-2 and J usage is TRBJ2-5, with D perhaps TRBD2 (5 bases). V gave up 6 bases and J gave up 5 bases, with 13 bases separating them. There are 13 residues in the CDR3. The germline gives CDR1 SGHTA, CDR2 FQGNSA.

The CDR3 loop is CSVASGTGRYNEQFF. CDR3 in DNA: TGCAGCGTTGCCTCCGGGACAGGTAGATACAATGAGCAGTTCTTC. This chain joins TRBV29-1 and TRBJ2-1; 8 bases map to TRBD1. The CDR3 spans 15 residues. Germline V CDR1 and CDR2: SQVTM, ANQGSEA. With V trimmed by 4 bases and J by 4 bases, 9 bases remained unmatched.

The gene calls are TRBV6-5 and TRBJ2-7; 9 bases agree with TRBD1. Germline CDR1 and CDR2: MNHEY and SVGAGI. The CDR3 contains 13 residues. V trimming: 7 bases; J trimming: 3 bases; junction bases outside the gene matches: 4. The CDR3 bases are TGTGCCAGCACTCGGGACAGGGACTACGAGCAGTACTTC. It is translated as CASTRDRDYEQYF.

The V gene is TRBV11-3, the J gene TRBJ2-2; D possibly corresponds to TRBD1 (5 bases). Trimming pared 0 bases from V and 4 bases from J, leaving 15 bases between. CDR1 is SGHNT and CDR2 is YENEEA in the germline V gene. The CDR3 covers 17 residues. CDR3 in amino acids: CASSLEGQGVGTGELFF. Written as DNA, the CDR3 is TGTGCCAGCAGCTTAGAGGGCCAGGGCGTGGGCACCGGGGAGCTGTTTTTT.

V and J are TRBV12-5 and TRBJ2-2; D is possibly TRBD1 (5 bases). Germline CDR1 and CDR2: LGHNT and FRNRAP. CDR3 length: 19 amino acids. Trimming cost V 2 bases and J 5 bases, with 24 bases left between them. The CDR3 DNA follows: TGTGCTAGTGGTTTGTCGACCCCCCTCCTGACAGAGTCAACCGGGGAGCTGTTTTTT. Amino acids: CASGLSTPLLTESTGELFF.

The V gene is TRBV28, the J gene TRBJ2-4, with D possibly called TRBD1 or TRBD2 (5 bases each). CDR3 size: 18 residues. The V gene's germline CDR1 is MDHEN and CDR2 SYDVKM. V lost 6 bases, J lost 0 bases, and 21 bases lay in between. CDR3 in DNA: TGTGCCAGCAGCCGATCAGGGACCCGTGGGCTAGCCAAAAACATTCAGTACTTC. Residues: CASSRSGTRGLAKNIQYF. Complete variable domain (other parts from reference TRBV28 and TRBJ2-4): DVKVTQSSRYLVKRTGEKVFLECVQDMDHENMFWYRQDPGLGLRLIYFSYDVKMKEKGDIPEGYSVSREKKERFSLILESASTNQTSMYLCASSRSGTRGLAKNIQYFGAGTRLSVL.

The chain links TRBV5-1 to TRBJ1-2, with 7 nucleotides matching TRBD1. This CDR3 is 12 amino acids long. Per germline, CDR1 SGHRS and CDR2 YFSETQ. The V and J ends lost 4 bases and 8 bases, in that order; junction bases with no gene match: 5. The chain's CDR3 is CASSPGTAGYTF. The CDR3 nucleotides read TGCGCCAGCAGCCCCGGGACAGCAGGCTACACCTTC.

The CDR3 here is CASSVTGGNQPQHF. The CDR3 nucleotides read TGTGCCAGCAGCGTCACAGGGGGAAATCAGCCCCAGCATTTT. V usage is TRBV6-6 and J usage is TRBJ1-5; 8 bases fit TRBD1. The junction had 5 bases not matched to a gene; V was cut back by 6 bases and J by 4 bases. The CDR3 sequence is 14 residues long. Germline lookup yields CDR1 MNHNY and CDR2 SVGAGI (reference sequence).

Here the CDR3 reads CASSSYRVSGQPQHF. CDR3 nucleotide sequence: TGTGCCAGCAGTTCGTACAGGGTGAGTGGTCAGCCCCAGCATTTT. The chain employs TRBV28 and TRBJ1-5; weak D call: TRBD1 (6 bases). The CDR3 length is 15 residues. Germline loops: CDR1 MDHEN, CDR2 SYDVKM. Deletions cut 4 bases from V and 6 bases from J, with 16 bases between. Together with reference TRBV28 and TRBJ1-5, the CDR3 gives the full variable domain: DVKVTQSSRYLVKRTGEKVFLECVQDMDHENMFWYRQDPGLGLRLIYFSYDVKMKEKGDIPEGYSVSREKKERFSLILESASTNQTSMYLCASSSYRVSGQPQHFGDGTRLSIL.

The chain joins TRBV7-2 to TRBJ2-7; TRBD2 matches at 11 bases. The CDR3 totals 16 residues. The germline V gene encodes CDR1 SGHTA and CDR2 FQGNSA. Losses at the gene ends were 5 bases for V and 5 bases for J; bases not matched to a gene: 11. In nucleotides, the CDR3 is TGTGCCAGCAGCCCGAATAGCGGGGGGGCCATCCACGAGCAGTACTTC. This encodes CASSPNSGGAIHEQYF.

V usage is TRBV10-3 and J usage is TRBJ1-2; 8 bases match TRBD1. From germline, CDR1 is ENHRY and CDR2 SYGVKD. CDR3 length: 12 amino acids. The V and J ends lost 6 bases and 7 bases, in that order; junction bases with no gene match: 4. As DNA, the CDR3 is TGTGCCATCAGGACAGGGGATGGTGGCTACACCTTC. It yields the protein CAIRTGDGGYTF.

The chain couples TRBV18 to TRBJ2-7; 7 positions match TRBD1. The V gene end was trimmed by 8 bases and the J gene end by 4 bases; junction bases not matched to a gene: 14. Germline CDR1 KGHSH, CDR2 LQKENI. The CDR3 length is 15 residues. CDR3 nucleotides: TGTGCCAGCCCGAGGGACAGCTTTTGGCGTTACGAGCAGTACTTC. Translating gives CASPRDSFWRYEQYF.

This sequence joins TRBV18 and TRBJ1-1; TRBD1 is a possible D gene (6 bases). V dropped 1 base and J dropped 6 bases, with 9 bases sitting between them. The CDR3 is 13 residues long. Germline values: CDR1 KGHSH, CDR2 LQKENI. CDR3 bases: TGTGCCAGCTCACCACGGGACATATCTGAAGCTTTCTTT. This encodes CASSPRDISEAFF.

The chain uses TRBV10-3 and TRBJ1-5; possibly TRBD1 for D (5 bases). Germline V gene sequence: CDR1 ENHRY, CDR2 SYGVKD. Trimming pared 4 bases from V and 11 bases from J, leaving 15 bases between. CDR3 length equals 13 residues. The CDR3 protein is CAISAQEQGSQHF. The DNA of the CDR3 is TGTGCCATCAGTGCCCAAGAGCAGGGTTCCCAGCATTTT.